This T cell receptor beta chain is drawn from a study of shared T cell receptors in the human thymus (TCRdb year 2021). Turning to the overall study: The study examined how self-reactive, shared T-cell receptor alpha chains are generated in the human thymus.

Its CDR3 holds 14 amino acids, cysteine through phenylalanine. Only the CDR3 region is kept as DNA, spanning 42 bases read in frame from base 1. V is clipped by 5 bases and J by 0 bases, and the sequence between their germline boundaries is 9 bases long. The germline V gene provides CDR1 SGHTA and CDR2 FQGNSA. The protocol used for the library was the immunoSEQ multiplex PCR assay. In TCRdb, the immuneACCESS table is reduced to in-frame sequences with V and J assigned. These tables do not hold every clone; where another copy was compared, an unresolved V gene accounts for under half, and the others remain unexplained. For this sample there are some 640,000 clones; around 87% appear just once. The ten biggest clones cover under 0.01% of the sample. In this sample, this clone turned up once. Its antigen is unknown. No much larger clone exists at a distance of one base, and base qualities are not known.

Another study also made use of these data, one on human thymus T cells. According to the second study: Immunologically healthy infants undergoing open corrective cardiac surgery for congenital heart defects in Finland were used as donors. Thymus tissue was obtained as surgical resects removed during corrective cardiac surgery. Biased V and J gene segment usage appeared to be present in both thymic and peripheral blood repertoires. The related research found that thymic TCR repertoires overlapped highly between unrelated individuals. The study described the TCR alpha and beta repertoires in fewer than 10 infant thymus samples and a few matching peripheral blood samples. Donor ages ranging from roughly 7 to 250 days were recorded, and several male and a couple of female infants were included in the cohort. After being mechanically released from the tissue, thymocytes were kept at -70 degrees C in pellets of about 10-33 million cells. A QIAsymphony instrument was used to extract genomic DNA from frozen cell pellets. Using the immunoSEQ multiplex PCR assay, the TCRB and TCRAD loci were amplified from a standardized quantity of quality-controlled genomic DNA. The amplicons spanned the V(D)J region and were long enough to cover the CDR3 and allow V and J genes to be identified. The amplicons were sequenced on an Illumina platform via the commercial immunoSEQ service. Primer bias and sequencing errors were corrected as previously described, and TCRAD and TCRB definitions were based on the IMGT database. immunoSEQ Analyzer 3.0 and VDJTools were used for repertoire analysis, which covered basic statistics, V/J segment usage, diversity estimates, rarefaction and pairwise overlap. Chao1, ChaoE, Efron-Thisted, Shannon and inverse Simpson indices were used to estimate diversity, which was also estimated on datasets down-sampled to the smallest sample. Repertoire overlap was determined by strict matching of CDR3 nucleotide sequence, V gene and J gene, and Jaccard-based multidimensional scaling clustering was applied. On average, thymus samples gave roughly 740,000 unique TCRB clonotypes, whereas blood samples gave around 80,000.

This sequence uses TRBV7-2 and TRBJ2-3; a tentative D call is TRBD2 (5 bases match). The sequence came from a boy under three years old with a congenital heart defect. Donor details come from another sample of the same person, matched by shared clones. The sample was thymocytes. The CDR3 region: CASSPWTSTDTQYF. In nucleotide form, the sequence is TGTGCCAGCAGCCCATGGACTAGCACAGATACGCAGTATTTT. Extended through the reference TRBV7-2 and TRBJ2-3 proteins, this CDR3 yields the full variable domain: GAGVSQSPSNKVTEKGKDVELRCDPISGHTALYWYRQSLGQGLEFLIYFQGNSAPDKSGLPSDRFSAERTGGSVSTLTIQRTQQEDSAVYLCASSPWTSTDTQYFGPGTRLTVL.